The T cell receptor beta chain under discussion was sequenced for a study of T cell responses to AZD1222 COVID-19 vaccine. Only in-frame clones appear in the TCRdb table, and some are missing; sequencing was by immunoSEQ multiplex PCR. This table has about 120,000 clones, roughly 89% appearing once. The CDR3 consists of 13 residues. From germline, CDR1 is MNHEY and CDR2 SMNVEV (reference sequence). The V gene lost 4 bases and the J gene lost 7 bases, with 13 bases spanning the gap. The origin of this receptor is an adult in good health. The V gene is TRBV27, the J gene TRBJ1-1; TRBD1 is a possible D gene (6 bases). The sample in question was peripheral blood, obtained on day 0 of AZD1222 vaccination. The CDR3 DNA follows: TGTGCCAGCAGTTCTAACAGGGCCGTTGAAGCTTTCTTT. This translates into CASSSNRAVEAFF.